This T cell receptor beta chain is drawn from a study of CD8 T cells in Susac syndrome. Random hexamers were used to reverse transcribe an amount of roughly 0.5 to 1 ug RNA. TCRdb re-derived calls from the immunoSEQ multiplex PCR reads in MiXCR, one entry per CDR3 protein. The table includes 55,000 to 85,000 distinct CDR3 sequences, roughly 95% detected once. This CDR3 is built from 13 residues. CDR1 is SGHVS and CDR2 is FQNEAQ in the germline V gene. The V and J ends lost 3 bases and 7 bases respectively, with 10 bases between them. The sequenced sample consisted of CD4+ T cells from PBMCs. The sequence came from a human donor with multiple sclerosis. This chain uses TRBV7-8 with TRBJ1-5, with D possibly TRBD1 on 6 matching bases. The CDR3 sequence is CASSLQGRQPQHF. Here the CDR3 DNA reads TGTGCCAGCAGCTTGCAGGGGCGCCAGCCCCAGCATTTT.